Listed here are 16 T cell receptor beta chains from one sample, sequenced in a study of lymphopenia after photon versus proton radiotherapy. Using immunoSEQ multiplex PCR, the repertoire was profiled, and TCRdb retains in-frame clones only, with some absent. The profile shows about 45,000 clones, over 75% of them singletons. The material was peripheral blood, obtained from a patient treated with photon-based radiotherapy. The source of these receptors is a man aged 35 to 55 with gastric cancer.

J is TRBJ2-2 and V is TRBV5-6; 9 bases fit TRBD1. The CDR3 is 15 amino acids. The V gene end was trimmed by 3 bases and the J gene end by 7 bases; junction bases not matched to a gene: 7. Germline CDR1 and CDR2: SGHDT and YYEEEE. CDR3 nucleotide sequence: TGTGCCAGCAGCTCCGGGACAGGGTTGGGCGGGGAGCTGTTTTTT. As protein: CASSSGTGLGGELFF. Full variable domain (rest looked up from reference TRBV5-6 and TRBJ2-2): DAGVTQSPTHLIKTRGQQVTLRCSPKSGHDTVSWYQQALGQGPQFIFQYYEEEERQRGNFPDRFSGHQFPNYSSELNVNALLLGDSALYLCASSSGTGLGGELFFGEGSRLTVL.

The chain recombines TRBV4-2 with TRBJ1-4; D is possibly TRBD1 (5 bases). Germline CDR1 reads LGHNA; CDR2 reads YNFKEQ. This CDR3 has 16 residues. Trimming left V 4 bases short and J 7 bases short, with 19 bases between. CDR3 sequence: CASSPMAGEVTEKLFF. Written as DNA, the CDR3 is TGTGCCAGCAGCCCTATGGCGGGGGAGGTGACTGAAAAACTGTTTTTT.

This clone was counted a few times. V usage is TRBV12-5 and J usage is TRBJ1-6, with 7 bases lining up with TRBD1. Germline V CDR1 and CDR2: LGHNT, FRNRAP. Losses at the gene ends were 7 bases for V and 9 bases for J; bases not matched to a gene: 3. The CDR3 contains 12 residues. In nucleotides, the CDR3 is TGTGCTAGTGCCCGGGACAGTTCACCCCTCCACTTT. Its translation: CASARDSSPLHF.

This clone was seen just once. The CDR3 DNA reads as TGTGCCAGCAGCTTGGGAGCTAGCGGTCCCTACAATGAGCAGTTCTTC. It specifies CASSLGASGPYNEQFF. The gene calls are TRBV5-4 and TRBJ2-1, with 7 bases that match TRBD2. CDR3 length: 16 amino acids. With V trimmed by 0 bases and J by 2 bases, 5 bases remained unmatched. Per the germline V gene, CDR1 is SGHNT and CDR2 is YYREEE (reference sequence).

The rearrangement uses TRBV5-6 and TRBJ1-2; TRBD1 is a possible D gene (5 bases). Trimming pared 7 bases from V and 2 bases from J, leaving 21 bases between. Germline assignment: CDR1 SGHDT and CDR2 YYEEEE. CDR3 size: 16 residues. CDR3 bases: TGTGCCAGCGGGCGGCGGACACCTATAAACAACTATGGCTACACCTTC. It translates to CASGRRTPINNYGYTF.

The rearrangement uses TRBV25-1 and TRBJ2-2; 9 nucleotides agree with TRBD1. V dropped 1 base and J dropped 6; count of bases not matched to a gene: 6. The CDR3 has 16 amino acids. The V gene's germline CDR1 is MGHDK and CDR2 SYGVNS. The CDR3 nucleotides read TGTGCCAGCAGTGAATTTAGGACAGGGGTGGCCGGGGAGCTGTTTTTT. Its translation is CASSEFRTGVAGELFF.

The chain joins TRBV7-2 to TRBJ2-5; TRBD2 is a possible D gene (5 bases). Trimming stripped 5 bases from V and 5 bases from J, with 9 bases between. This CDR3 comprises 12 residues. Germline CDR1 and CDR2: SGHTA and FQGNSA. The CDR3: CASSDSGETQYF. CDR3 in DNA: TGTGCCAGCAGCGACTCGGGGGAGACCCAGTACTTC. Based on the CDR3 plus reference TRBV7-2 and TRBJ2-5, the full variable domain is GAGVSQSPSNKVTEKGKDVELRCDPISGHTALYWYRQSLGQGLEFLIYFQGNSAPDKSGLPSDRFSAERTGGSVSTLTIQRTQQEDSAVYLCASSDSGETQYFGPGTRLLVL.

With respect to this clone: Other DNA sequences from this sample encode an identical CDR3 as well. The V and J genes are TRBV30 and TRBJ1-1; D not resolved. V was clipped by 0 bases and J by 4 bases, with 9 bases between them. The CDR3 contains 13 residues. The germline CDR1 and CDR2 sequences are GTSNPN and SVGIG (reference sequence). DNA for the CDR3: TGTGCCTGGAGTGTACAGCCGGGCACTGAAGCTTTCTTT. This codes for CAWSVQPGTEAFF.

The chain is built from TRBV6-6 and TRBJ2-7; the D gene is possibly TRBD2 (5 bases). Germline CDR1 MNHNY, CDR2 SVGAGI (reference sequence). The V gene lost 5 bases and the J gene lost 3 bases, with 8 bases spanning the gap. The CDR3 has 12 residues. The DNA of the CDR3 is TGTGCCAGCAGTGGGAGCCGCTACGAGCAGTACTTC. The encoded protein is CASSGSRYEQYF.

The CDR3 here is CASSEKRGTEAFF. Here the CDR3 DNA reads TGTGCCAGCAGTGAAAAGCGCGGAACTGAAGCTTTCTTT. The rearrangement links TRBV2 to TRBJ1-1, with unresolved D. The CDR3 contains 13 residues. Germline assignment: CDR1 SNHLY and CDR2 FYNNEI. Trimming took off 2 bases at V and 5 bases at J, with 9 bases between the two ends.

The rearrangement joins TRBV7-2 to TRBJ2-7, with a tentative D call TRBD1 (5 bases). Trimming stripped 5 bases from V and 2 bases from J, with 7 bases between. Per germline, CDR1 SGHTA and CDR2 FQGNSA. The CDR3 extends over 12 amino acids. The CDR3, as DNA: TGTGCCAGCAGCCCGGACACCTACGAGCAGTACTTC. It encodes CASSPDTYEQYF.

DNA of the CDR3: TGTGCCAGCAGCCAGAGGACAGGGAGGGATCAGCCCCAGCATTTT. As protein: CASSQRTGRDQPQHF. The chain combines TRBV7-2 with TRBJ1-5, with TRBD1 matching 8 bases. The V and J ends lost 5 bases and 5 bases, in that order; junction bases with no gene match: 8. Germline V gene data show CDR1 as SGHTA and CDR2 as FQGNSA. This CDR3 is 15 amino acids long. The full variable domain, completed using reference TRBV7-2 and TRBJ1-5, is GAGVSQSPSNKVTEKGKDVELRCDPISGHTALYWYRQSLGQGLEFLIYFQGNSAPDKSGLPSDRFSAERTGGSVSTLTIQRTQQEDSAVYLCASSQRTGRDQPQHFGDGTRLSIL.

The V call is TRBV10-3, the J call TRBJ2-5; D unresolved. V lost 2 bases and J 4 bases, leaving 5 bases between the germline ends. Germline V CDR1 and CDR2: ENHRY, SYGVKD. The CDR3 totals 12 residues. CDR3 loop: CAISERGETQYF. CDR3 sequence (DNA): TGTGCCATCAGTGAGCGTGGAGAGACCCAGTACTTC.

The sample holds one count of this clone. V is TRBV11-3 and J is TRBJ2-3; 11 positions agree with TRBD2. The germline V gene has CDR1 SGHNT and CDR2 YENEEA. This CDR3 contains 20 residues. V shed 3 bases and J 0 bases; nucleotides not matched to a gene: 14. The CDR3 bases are TGTGCCAGCAGCTTGGGGAGACGTCTCGGGACTAGCGGTAGCACAGATACGCAGTATTTT. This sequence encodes CASSLGRRLGTSGSTDTQYF.

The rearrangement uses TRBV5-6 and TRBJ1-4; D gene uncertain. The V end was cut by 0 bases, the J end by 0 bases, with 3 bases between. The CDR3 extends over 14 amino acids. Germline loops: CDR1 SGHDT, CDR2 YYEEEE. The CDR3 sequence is CASSLAATNEKLFF. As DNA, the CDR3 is TGTGCCAGCAGCTTGGCCGCAACTAATGAAAAACTGTTTTTT.

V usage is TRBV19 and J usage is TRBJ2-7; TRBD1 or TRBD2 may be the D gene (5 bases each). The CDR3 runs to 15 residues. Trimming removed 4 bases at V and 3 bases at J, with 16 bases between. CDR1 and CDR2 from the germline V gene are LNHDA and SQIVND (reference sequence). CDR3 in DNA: TGTGCCAGTAGTACGAGGGCGCAGGACAACTACGAGCAGTACTTC. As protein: CASSTRAQDNYEQYF. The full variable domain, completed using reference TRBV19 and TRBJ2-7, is DGGITQSPKYLFRKEGQNVTLSCEQNLNHDAMYWYRQDPGQGLRLIYYSQIVNDFQKGDIAEGYSVSREKKESFPLTVTSAQKNPTAFYLCASSTRAQDNYEQYFGPGTRLTVT.